Below, 27 T cell receptor beta chains from the same sample are listed, as sequenced in a study of STAT5B mutations in CD4+ large granular lymphocyte leukemia. Here immunoSEQ multiplex PCR was the method, and the copy in TCRdb shows in-frame clones only, minus some. The profile covers some 32,000 clones, with approximately 80% appearing a single time and around 4.5% taken by the ten largest. The material sequenced was CD4+ T cells from blood buffy coats. These receptors originate from a human donor in good health.

For this clone: Its ends do not fully match the called genes, so a read error is possible. V and J are TRBV6-1 and TRBJ2-7; D uncertain. Germline CDR1 and CDR2: MNHNS and SASEGT. The CDR3 has 12 amino acids. DNA of the CDR3: TGTGCCAGCAGTGATAGAAGGAGCGCCAACGAATTC. Its protein is CASSDRRSANEF.

The DNA for the CDR3 is TGTGCCAGCAGCCAAGATGAAGGACTCCCTTACGAGCAGTACTTC. Its protein is CASSQDEGLPYEQYF. The chain is built from TRBV4-2 and TRBJ2-7; D is possibly TRBD2 (5 bases). Trimming removed 0 bases from V and 4 bases from J, with 13 bases in between. This CDR3 has 15 residues. Per the germline V gene, CDR1 is LGHNA and CDR2 is YNFKEQ.

Worth noting for this clone: Other nucleotide sequences from this sample produce the same CDR3. The J gene is TRBJ1-4, the V gene TRBV6-5; 7 bases fit TRBD1. V shed 0 bases, J shed 2 bases, and the junction held 0 bases outside the gene matches. Germline CDR1 is MNHEY and CDR2 is SVGAGI. The CDR3 runs to 15 residues. The CDR3 DNA reads TGTGCCAGCAGTTACTCGGACAGGACTAATGAAAAACTGTTTTTT. Translating gives CASSYSDRTNEKLFF.

This clone was seen only a few times. The rearrangement links TRBV21-1 to TRBJ2-7; whether TRBD2, the table's D call, matches the DNA was not checked. TRBV21-1 is annotated as a pseudogene. The length of the CDR3 is 15 residues. This chain's CDR3 is CASGLAGGISYEQYF. For the CDR3, the DNA is TGTGCCAGCGGACTAGCGGGAGGAATATCCTACGAGCAGTACTTC.

V and J are TRBV7-3 and TRBJ1-5; D unresolved. The CDR3 totals 13 residues. Trimming took off 1 base at V and 3 bases at J, with 4 bases between the two ends. Germline CDR1 and CDR2: SGHTA and FQGTGA. The CDR3 is CASSLNINQPQHF. The CDR3 region has the DNA TGTGCCAGCAGCTTAAACATCAATCAGCCCCAGCATTTT.

The chain joins TRBV21-1 to TRBJ2-2. TRBV21-1 is a listed pseudogene. The CDR3 is made up of 20 amino acids. The CDR3 reads CASSPSRAVNALFRTGELFF. The CDR3 DNA reads TGTGCCAGCAGCCCCAGTAGGGCCGTAAACGCCTTATTTCGGACCGGGGAGCTGTTTTTT.

The chain employs TRBV6-5 and TRBJ2-5, with TRBD1 matching over 8 bases. The J call may be incorrect, as the DNA end agrees better with TRBJ2-7. There are 15 residues in the CDR3. The V gene's germline CDR1 is MNHEY and CDR2 SVGAGI. CDR3 region: CASSQGAVRAYEQYF. CDR3 nucleotide sequence: TGTGCCAGCAGCCAGGGGGCGGTTCGGGCCTACGAGCAGTACTTC.

This clone showed up just a few times. This chain uses TRBV5-4 with TRBJ2-7; TRBD2 is a possible D gene (5 bases). The CDR3 spans 16 residues. The germline V gene encodes CDR1 SGHNT and CDR2 YYREEE (reference sequence). The V gene lost 4 bases and the J gene lost 4 bases, with 21 bases spanning the gap. The DNA for the CDR3 is TGTGCCAGCAGCCCCGAAGTTGTGGTAGCGTCTTACGAGCAGTACTTC. It is translated as CASSPEVVVASYEQYF.

The V and J genes are TRBV14 and TRBJ1-3; the D gene is possibly TRBD1 (5 bases). This CDR3 spans 15 amino acids. V was trimmed by 4 bases and J by 2 bases, leaving 12 bases between them. The germline CDR1 and CDR2 sequences are SGHDN and FVKESK. CDR3 nucleotides: TGTGCCAGCAGCCTTGTCAGGGCGACTGGAAACACCATATATTTT. It yields the protein CASSLVRATGNTIYF.

This CDR3 reads CASSPSGGALETQYF. The CDR3 DNA reads TGTGCCAGCAGCCCATCGGGTGGAGCGCTGGAGACCCAGTACTTC. The V and J genes are TRBV7-7 and TRBJ2-5, with D uncertain. There are 15 residues in the CDR3. CDR1 and CDR2 from the germline V gene are SSHAT and FNYEAQ (reference sequence). Trimming removed 5 bases at V and 5 bases at J, with 18 bases between.

This rearrangement joins TRBV6-1 to TRBJ2-5; possibly TRBD1 for D (6 bases). The V and J ends lost 0 bases and 1 base respectively, with 6 bases between them. The germline V gene encodes CDR1 MNHNS and CDR2 SASEGT. This CDR3 is built from 14 residues. The CDR3 loop reads CASSEAQGQETQYF. CDR3 coding DNA: TGTGCCAGCAGTGAAGCACAGGGCCAAGAGACCCAGTACTTC.

The chain couples TRBV6-7 to TRBJ1-5; unclear D gene. TRBV6-7 is filed as an ORF, its function uncertain. V lost 2 bases to trimming and J lost 0 bases, with 14 bases between them. This CDR3 comprises 17 residues. DNA for the CDR3: TGTGCCAGCAGTTACGTCAGATTGAAAGATAGCAATCAGCCCCAGCATTTT. It translates to CASSYVRLKDSNQPQHF.

This clone appeared once. The chain combines TRBV5-4 with TRBJ2-2, with 9 positions matching TRBD1. V lost 3 bases to trimming and J lost 6 bases; unmatched junction nucleotides: 12. Germline CDR1 reads SGHNT; CDR2 reads YYREEE (reference sequence). The CDR3 runs 17 residues. The CDR3 DNA reads as TGTGCCAGCAGCTCACCCCCGGGACAGGGAAAACCCGGGGAGCTGTTTTTT. Translating it yields CASSSPPGQGKPGELFF.

The sample holds one count of this clone. The CDR3 DNA sequence: TGTGCCGCTACCAGCAGGGTTTACGAGCAGTACTTC. Translation: CAATSRVYEQYF. The rearrangement joins TRBV10-3 to TRBJ2-7, with D perhaps TRBD1 (5 bases). Trimming took off 11 bases at V and 4 bases at J, with 15 bases between the two ends. The germline V gene has CDR1 ENHRY and CDR2 SYGVKD. There are 12 residues in the CDR3.

The chain uses TRBV30 and TRBJ2-2; the match to TRBD1 covers 10 bases. J was trimmed by 7 bases and V by 5 bases; bases with no gene match: 4. The CDR3 spans 13 residues. CDR1 is GTSNPN and CDR2 is SVGIG in the germline V gene (reference sequence). The CDR3: CAWSGQGFGELFF. Written as DNA, the CDR3 is TGTGCCTGGTCGGGACAGGGGTTCGGGGAGCTGTTTTTT.

The V call is TRBV20-1, the J call TRBJ2-1; 10 bases are shared with TRBD2. With V trimmed by 5 bases and J by 13 bases, 5 bases remained unmatched. The germline V gene encodes CDR1 DFQATT and CDR2 SNEGSKA (reference sequence). The CDR3 length is 11 residues. CDR3 loop: CSALAGELQFF. The CDR3 DNA reads TGCAGTGCTCTAGCGGGAGAGTTACAGTTCTTC.

The V and J genes are TRBV28 and TRBJ1-4; D may be TRBD1 (5 bases). V was trimmed by 6 bases and J by 0 bases, leaving 8 bases between them. This CDR3 has 14 amino acids. In germline, CDR1 is MDHEN, CDR2 SYDVKM. For the CDR3, the DNA is TGTGCCAGCAGGGGGACTGCAACTAATGAAAAACTGTTTTTT. Encoded protein: CASRGTATNEKLFF. Filled out from reference TRBV28 and TRBJ1-4, the complete variable domain reads DVKVTQSSRYLVKRTGEKVFLECVQDMDHENMFWYRQDPGLGLRLIYFSYDVKMKEKGDIPEGYSVSREKKERFSLILESASTNQTSMYLCASRGTATNEKLFFGSGTQLSVL.

The chain has TRBV5-5 and TRBJ1-5; D ambiguous. Trimming removed 1 base from V and 5 bases from J, with 10 bases in between. Germline V gives CDR1 SGHKS, CDR2 YYEKEE (reference sequence). The CDR3 consists of 14 residues. This CDR3 reads CASSLYGVDQPQHF. CDR3 nucleotides: TGTGCCAGCAGCTTGTATGGGGTTGATCAGCCCCAGCATTTT.

This chain joins TRBV7-9 and TRBJ2-1; D gene unclear. Trimming left V 1 base short and J 13 bases short, with 14 bases between. CDR3 length: 13 amino acids. CDR1 is SEHNR, CDR2 FQNEAQ, per germline (reference sequence). In DNA, the CDR3 is TGTGCCAGCAGCTTAGGTTCCTCGGCGCTTCAGTTCTTC. It is translated as CASSLGSSALQFF.

The chain is built from TRBV27 and TRBJ2-1; TRBD2 aligns across 10 bases. The V segment lost 10 bases and the J segment 2 bases; nucleotides outside the gene matches: 5. The CDR3 has 14 amino acids. Germline V lookup: CDR1 MNHEY, CDR2 SMNVEV (reference sequence). As DNA, the CDR3 is TGTGCCACCAAAACTAGCGGGGCCTACAATGAGCAGTTCTTC. Protein: CATKTSGAYNEQFF.

This clone was detected only a few times. This sequence joins TRBV28 and TRBJ2-5; D ambiguous. CDR3 length: 11 amino acids. V was cut by 5 bases and J by 4 bases, with 5 bases left in between. CDR1 and CDR2 (germline): MDHEN, SYDVKM. The CDR3 reads CASSRIETQYF. The CDR3 DNA reads as TGTGCCAGCAGTCGCATAGAGACCCAGTACTTC.

The rearrangement uses TRBV29-1 and TRBJ1-1; D remains ambiguous. CDR3 length equals 10 residues. V dropped 7 bases and J dropped 0 bases, with 3 bases sitting between them. Germline V gene lookup returns CDR1 SQVTM and CDR2 ANQGSEA. The CDR3 reads CSALNTEAFF. The CDR3 DNA sequence: TGCAGCGCCCTGAACACTGAAGCTTTCTTT. The variable domain in full, completed from reference TRBV29-1 and TRBJ1-1, reads SAVISQKPSRDICQRGTSLTIQCQVDSQVTMMFWYRQQPGQSLTLIATANQGSEATYESGFVIDKFPISRPNLTFSTLTVSNMSPEDSSIYLCSALNTEAFFGQGTRLTVV.

The chain carries TRBV6-5 and TRBJ1-6; D is unclear. The CDR3 consists of 12 residues. V was clipped by 6 bases and J by 6 bases, with 6 bases between them. Per germline, CDR1 MNHEY and CDR2 SVGAGI. The CDR3 DNA sequence: TGTGCCAGCAGCAAGACTAATTCACCCCTCCACTTT. It translates to CASSKTNSPLHF.

CDR3: CAWRDPGQGGDGYTF. The CDR3 nucleotides read TGTGCCTGGAGGGATCCGGGACAGGGTGGTGATGGCTACACCTTC. The V call is TRBV30, the J call TRBJ1-2; 9 bases align to TRBD1. This CDR3 has 15 residues. The V gene end was trimmed by 3 bases and the J gene end by 6 bases; junction bases not matched to a gene: 11. Per the germline V gene, CDR1 is GTSNPN and CDR2 is SVGIG (reference sequence).

This clone was seen only a few times. The chain recombines TRBV10-3 with TRBJ2-2; D uncertain. The length of the CDR3 is 11 residues. Per the germline V gene, CDR1 is ENHRY and CDR2 is SYGVKD. V shed 6 bases and J shed 9 bases, with 8 bases lying between them. The CDR3 protein is CAISRDRELFF. DNA of the CDR3: TGTGCCATCAGCCGCGACAGGGAGCTGTTTTTT.

This clone was counted once. J is TRBJ2-7 and V is TRBV14, with 7 nucleotides matching TRBD2. J lost 6 bases, V lost 5 bases, and 7 bases had no gene match. The length of the CDR3 is 13 residues. Germline V gene data show CDR1 as SGHDN and CDR2 as FVKESK. The CDR3 DNA sequence: TGTGCCAGCAGCTCAGGACTAGGGCGCGAGCAGTACTTC. Amino acids: CASSSGLGREQYF.

This clone appeared a few times. The rearrangement uses TRBV28 and TRBJ1-5, with TRBD1 identical over 7 bases. Germline CDR1 MDHEN, CDR2 SYDVKM. V shed 6 bases, J shed 6 bases, and the junction held 5 bases outside the gene matches. The CDR3 runs 13 residues. The CDR3 loop is CASSPGGAQPQHF. The CDR3 DNA is TGTGCCAGCAGCCCAGGGGGGGCTCAGCCCCAGCATTTT.